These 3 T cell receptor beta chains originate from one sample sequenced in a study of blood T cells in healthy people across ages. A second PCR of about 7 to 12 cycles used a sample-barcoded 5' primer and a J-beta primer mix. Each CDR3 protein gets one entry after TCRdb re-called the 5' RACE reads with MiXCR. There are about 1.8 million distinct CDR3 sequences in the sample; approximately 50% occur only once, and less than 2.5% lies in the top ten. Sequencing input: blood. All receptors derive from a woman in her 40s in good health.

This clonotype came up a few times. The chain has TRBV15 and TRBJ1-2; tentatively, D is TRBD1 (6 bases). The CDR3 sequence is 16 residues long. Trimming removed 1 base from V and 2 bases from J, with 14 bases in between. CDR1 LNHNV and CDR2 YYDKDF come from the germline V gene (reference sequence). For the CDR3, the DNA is TGTGCCACCAGCAGAGCCCCCGGCACAGGGAACTATGGCTACACCTTC. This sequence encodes CATSRAPGTGNYGYTF.

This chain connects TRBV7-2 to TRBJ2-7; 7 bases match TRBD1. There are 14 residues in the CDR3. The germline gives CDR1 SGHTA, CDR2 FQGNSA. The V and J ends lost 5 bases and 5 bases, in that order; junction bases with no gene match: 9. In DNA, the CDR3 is TGTGCCAGCAGCCACGACAGGGTCGTTCACGAGCAGTACTTC. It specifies CASSHDRVVHEQYF. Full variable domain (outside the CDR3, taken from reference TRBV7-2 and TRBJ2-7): GAGVSQSPSNKVTEKGKDVELRCDPISGHTALYWYRQSLGQGLEFLIYFQGNSAPDKSGLPSDRFSAERTGGSVSTLTIQRTQQEDSAVYLCASSHDRVVHEQYFGPGTRLTVT.

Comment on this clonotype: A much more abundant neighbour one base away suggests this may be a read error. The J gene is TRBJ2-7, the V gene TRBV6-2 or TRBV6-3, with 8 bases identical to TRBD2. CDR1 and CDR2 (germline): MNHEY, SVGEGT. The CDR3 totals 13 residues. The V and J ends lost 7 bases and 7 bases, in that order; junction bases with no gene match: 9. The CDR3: CASNSGGYNEQYF. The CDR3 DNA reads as TGTGCCAGCAACAGCGGGGGCTACAATGAGCAGTACTTC.